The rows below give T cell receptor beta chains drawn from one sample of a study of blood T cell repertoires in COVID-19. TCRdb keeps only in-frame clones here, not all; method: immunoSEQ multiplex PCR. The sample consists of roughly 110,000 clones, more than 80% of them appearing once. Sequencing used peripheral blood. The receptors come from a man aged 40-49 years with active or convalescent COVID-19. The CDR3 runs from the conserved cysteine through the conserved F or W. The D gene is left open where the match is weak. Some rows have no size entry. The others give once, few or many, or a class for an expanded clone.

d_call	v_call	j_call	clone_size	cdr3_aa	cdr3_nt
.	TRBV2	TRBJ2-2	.	CASSGLGQTGELFF	TGTGCCAGCAGTGGCTTAGGACAGACCGGGGAGCTGTTTTTT
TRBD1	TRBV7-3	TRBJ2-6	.	CASSSSIQGAGANVLTF	TGTGCCAGCAGCTCCTCTATACAGGGGGCTGGGGCCAACGTCCTGACTTTC
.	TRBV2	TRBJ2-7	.	CASSVQATYEQYF	TGTGCCAGCAGTGTACAGGCAACCTACGAGCAGTACTTC
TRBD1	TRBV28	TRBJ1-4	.	CASSPPGQVNEKLFF	TGTGCCAGCAGTCCGCCGGGACAGGTGAATGAAAAACTGTTTTTT
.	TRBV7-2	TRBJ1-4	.	CASSLTRGPNEKLFF	TGTGCCAGCAGCTTAACGCGAGGGCCCAATGAAAAACTGTTTTTT
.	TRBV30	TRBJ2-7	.	CAWTESSYEQYF	TGTGCCTGGACGGAGAGCTCCTACGAGCAGTACTTC
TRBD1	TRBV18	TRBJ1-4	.	CASSTGTANEKLFF	TGTGCCAGCTCGACCGGGACAGCTAATGAAAAACTGTTTTTT
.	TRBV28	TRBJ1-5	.	CASSLFEGPAIQHF	TGTGCCAGCAGTTTATTTGAGGGCCCGGCCATCCAGCATTTT
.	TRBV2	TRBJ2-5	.	CASSRGGPEETQYF	TGTGCCAGCAGTCGAGGAGGGCCGGAAGAGACCCAGTACTTC
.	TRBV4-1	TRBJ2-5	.	CASSQGPSGETQYF	TGCGCCAGCAGCCAAGGACCCTCGGGGGAGACCCAGTACTTC
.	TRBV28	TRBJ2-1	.	CASRTPNNEQFF	TGTGCCAGCAGGACACCCAACAATGAGCAGTTCTTC
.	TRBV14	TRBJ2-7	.	CASSQVYRAHEQYF	TGTGCCAGCAGCCAAGTCTACAGGGCCCACGAGCAGTACTTC
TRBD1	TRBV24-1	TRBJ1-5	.	CATGPGQRTNQPQHF	TGTGCCACCGGACCGGGACAGAGAACTAATCAGCCCCAGCATTTT
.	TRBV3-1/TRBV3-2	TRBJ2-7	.	CASTSGGIALHEQYF	TGTGCCAGCACGTCAGGGGGGATTGCGTTGCACGAGCAGTACTTC
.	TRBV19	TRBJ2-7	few	CASSIIRGNLYEQYF	TGTGCCAGTAGTATTATCCGGGGGAACCTCTACGAGCAGTACTTC
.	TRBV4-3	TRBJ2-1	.	CASSQYINEQFF	TGCGCCAGCAGCCAATACATCAATGAGCAGTTCTTC
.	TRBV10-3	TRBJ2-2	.	CAISESSGLTTGELFF	TGTGCCATCAGTGAGTCGTCGGGACTCACCACCGGGGAGCTGTTTTTT
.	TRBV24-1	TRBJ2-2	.	CATSDFGGTGELFF	TGTGCCACCAGTGATTTTGGCGGCACCGGGGAGCTGTTTTTT
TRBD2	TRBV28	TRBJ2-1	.	CASTPLTSDSYNEQFF	TGTGCCAGCACCCCCCTTACTAGCGACTCCTACAATGAGCAGTTCTTC
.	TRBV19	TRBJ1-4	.	CASSISGFAEKLFF	TGTGCCAGTAGTATATCGGGGTTTGCGGAAAAACTGTTTTTT
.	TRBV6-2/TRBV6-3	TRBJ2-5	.	CASSYETGTGTQYF	TGTGCCAGCAGTTACGAGACAGGCACCGGGACCCAGTACTTC
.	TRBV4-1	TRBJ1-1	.	CASSQDYPQGMNTEAFF	TGCGCCAGCAGCCAAGATTATCCGCAGGGGATGAACACTGAAGCTTTCTTT
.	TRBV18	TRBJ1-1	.	CASSPYTGEAFF	TGTGCCAGCTCACCATATACAGGAGAAGCTTTCTTT
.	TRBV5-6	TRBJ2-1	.	CASSLTGTYNEQFF	TGTGCCAGCAGCTTGACAGGGACCTACAATGAGCAGTTCTTC
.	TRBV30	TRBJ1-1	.	CAWSVLSRLNTEAFF	TGTGCCTGGAGTGTACTTTCCAGGTTGAACACTGAAGCTTTCTTT
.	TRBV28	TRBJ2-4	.	CASRHNTGLAKNIQYF	TGTGCCAGCAGACACAACACAGGGTTAGCCAAAAACATTCAGTACTTC
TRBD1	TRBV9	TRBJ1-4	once	CASSVRTGVNEKLFF	TGTGCCAGCAGCGTGCGGACAGGGGTAAATGAAAAACTGTTTTTT
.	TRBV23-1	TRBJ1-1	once	CASRSWRGEAFF	TGCGCCAGCAGATCGTGGAGGGGTGAAGCTTTCTTT
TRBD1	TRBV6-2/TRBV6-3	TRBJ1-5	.	CASSQPRTGLTGNQPQHF	TGTGCCAGCAGTCAACCTCGGACAGGGCTGACGGGCAATCAGCCCCAGCATTTT
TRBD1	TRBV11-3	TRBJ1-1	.	CASSSYRGTEAFF	TGTGCCAGCAGCTCGTACAGGGGCACTGAAGCTTTCTTT
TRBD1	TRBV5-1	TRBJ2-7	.	CASSSDRGQQYF	TGCGCCAGCAGCTCGGACAGGGGACAGCAGTACTTC
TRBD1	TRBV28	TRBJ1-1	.	CASSLRTGGMNTEAFF	TGTGCCAGCAGTTTAAGGACAGGGGGTATGAACACTGAAGCTTTCTTT
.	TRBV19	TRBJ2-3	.	CASSMDTTTDTQYF	TGTGCCAGTAGTATGGACACAACGACAGATACGCAGTATTTT
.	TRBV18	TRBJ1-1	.	CASSPGLGVNTEAFF	TGTGCCAGCTCACCAGGGTTGGGAGTGAACACTGAAGCTTTCTTT
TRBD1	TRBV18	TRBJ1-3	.	CASSPAGTGGGNTIYF	TGTGCCAGCTCACCCGCTGGGACAGGGGGAGGAAACACCATATATTTT
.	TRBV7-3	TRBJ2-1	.	CASSLTWASYNEQFF	TGTGCCAGCAGCTTAACATGGGCGTCCTACAATGAGCAGTTCTTC
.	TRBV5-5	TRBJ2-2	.	CASSSLASTGELFF	TGTGCCAGCAGCTCACTAGCAAGCACCGGGGAGCTGTTTTTT
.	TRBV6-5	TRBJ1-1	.	CASTKSPMNTEAFF	TGTGCCAGCACCAAATCCCCCATGAACACTGAAGCTTTCTTT
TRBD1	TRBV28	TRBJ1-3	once	CATSTGGSGNTIYF	TGTGCCACCTCGACAGGGGGCAGTGGAAACACCATATATTTT
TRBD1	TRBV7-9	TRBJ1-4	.	CASSPRQGNEKLFF	TGTGCCAGCAGCCCCCGACAGGGTAATGAAAAACTGTTTTTT
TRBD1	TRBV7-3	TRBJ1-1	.	CASRDSVNTEAFF	TGTGCCAGTAGGGACAGCGTGAACACTGAAGCTTTCTTT
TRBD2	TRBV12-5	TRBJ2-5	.	CASGTGGFNGETQYF	TGTGCTAGTGGGACGGGGGGTTTCAATGGAGAGACCCAGTACTTC
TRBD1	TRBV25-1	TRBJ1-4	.	CASSLGDRNEKLFF	TGTGCCAGCAGTCTCGGGGACAGGAATGAAAAACTGTTTTTT
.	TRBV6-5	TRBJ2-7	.	CASSYHSDYEQYF	TGTGCCAGCAGTTATCATAGCGACTACGAGCAGTACTTC
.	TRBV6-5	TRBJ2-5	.	CASSYSSSRETQYF	TGTGCCAGCAGTTACTCGTCCTCGCGGGAGACCCAGTACTTC
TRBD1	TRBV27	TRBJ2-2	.	CASSLTGQGLTGELFF	TGTGCCAGCAGTTTGACGGGACAGGGCCTAACCGGGGAGCTGTTTTTT
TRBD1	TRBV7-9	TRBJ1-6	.	CASRQGQGGNSPLHF	TGTGCCAGCAGACAAGGACAGGGGGGTAATTCACCCCTCCACTTT
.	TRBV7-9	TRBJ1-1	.	CASSLIGERGTEAFF	TGTGCCAGCAGCTTAATAGGGGAACGTGGCACTGAAGCTTTCTTT
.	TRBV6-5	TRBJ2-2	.	CASSYPATVGTGELFF	TGTGCCAGCAGTTACCCGGCGACAGTTGGGACCGGGGAGCTGTTTTTT
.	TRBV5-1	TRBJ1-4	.	CASSLAATNEKLFF	TGCGCCAGCAGCTTGGCAGCAACTAATGAAAAACTGTTTTTT
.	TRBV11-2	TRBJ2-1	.	CASSLGLGPSEQFF	TGTGCCAGCAGCTTAGGCCTGGGGCCCTCAGAGCAGTTCTTC
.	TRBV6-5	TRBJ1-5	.	CASGEQVNQPQHF	TGTGCCAGCGGCGAACAGGTCAATCAGCCCCAGCATTTT
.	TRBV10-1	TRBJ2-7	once	CASSRSTGYEQYF	TGCGCCAGCAGCCGGAGTACAGGTTACGAGCAGTACTTC
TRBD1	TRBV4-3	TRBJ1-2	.	CASSPDRASDYGYTF	TGCGCCAGCAGCCCGGACAGGGCGAGCGACTATGGCTACACCTTC
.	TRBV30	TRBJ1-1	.	CAWSPGGGAFF	TGTGCCTGGAGTCCCGGGGGTGGGGCTTTCTTT
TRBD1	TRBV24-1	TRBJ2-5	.	CATSQPGTGEETQYF	TGTGCCACCTCCCAGCCCGGGACAGGGGAAGAGACCCAGTACTTC
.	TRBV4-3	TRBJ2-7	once	CASSQDGVASSEQYF	TGCGCCAGCAGCCAAGATGGGGTAGCGTCGAGCGAGCAGTACTTC